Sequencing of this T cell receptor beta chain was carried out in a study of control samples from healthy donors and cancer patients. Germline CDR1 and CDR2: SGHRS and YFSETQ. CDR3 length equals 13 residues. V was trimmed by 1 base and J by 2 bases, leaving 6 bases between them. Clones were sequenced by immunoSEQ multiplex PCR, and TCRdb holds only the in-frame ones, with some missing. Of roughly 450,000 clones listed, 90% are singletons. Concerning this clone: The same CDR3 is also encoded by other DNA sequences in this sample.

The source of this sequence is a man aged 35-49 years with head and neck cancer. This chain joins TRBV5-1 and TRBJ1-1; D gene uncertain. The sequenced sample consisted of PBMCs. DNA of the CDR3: TGCGCCAGCAGCTTGACAGAAAACACTGAAGCTTTCTTT. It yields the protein CASSLTENTEAFF.